This TCR beta chain was found in a study of T cells in Graves' hyperthyroidism and ophthalmopathy. Amplification of TCR beta CDR3 regions was performed using RNA transcripts as template. The TCR CDR3 was amplified in a first-round RT-PCR using the HTBI primer set. TCRdb passed the multiplex PCR reads through MiXCR, listing each CDR3 protein once. In the table there are about 590,000 distinct CDR3 sequences, 15% to 17% of which are singletons. The clonotype comes from a woman aged 25 to 39 with Graves' hyperthyroidism. Sequenced input: blood.

For the CDR3, the DNA is TGTGCCAGTGGACAGACCCAAGAGACCCAGTACTTC. Protein sequence: CASGQTQETQYF. V gene TRBV11-2 combines with J gene TRBJ2-5; tentatively, D is TRBD1 (6 bases). From germline, CDR1 is SGHAT and CDR2 FQNNGV. Trimming shortened V by 9 bases and J by 1 base, and 9 bases separated the two germline ends. This CDR3 has 12 amino acids.